Reported below is one TCR beta chain. The data stem from a study of control samples from healthy donors and cancer patients. The CDR3 is 11 amino acids. V was clipped by 5 bases and J by 9 bases, with 11 bases between them. CDR1 is DFQATT, CDR2 SNEGSKA, per germline (reference sequence). Sequenced by immunoSEQ multiplex PCR; TCRdb stores in-frame clones only, minus some. The table shows about 61,000 clones, with around 87% occurring only once. This TCR came from a man aged 60 to 75 with colorectal cancer. Sequencing used PBMCs. The rearrangement uses TRBV20-1 and TRBJ2-1; D gene unclear. The CDR3 region is CSAAPPGEQFF. CDR3 coding DNA: TGCAGTGCTGCCCCCCCGGGTGAGCAGTTCTTC.